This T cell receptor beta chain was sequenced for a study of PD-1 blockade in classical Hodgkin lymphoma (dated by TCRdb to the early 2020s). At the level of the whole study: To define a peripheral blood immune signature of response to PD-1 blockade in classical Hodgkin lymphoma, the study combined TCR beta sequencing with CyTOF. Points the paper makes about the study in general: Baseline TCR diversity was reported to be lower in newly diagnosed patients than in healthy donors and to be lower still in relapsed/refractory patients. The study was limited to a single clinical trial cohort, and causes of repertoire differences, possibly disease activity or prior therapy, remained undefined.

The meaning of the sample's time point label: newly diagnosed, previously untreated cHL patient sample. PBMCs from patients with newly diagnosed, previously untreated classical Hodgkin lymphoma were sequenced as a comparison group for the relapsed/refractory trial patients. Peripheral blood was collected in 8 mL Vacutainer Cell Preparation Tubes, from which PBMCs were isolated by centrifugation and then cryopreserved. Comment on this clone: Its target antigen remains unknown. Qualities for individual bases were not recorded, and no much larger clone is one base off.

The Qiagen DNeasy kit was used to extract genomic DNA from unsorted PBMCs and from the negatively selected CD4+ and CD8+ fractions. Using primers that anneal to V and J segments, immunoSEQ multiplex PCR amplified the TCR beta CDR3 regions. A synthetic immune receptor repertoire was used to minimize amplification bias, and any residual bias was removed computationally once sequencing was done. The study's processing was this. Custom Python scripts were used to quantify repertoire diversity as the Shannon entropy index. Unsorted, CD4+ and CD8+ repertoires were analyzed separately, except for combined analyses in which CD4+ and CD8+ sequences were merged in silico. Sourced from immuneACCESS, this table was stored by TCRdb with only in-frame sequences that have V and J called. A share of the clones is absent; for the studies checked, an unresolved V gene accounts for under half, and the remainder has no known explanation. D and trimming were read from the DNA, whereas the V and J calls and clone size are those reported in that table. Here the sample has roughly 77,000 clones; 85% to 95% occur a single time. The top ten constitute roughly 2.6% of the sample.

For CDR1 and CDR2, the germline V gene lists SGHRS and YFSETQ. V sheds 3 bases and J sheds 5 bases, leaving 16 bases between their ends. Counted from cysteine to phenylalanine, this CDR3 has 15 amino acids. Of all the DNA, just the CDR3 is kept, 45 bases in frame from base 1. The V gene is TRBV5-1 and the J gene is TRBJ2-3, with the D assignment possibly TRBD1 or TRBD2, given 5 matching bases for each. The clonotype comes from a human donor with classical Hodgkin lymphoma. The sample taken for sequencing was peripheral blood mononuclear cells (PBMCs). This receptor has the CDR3 CASSSTAQGVDTQYF. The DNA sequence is TGCGCCAGCAGCTCGACCGCCCAGGGAGTAGATACGCAGTATTTT.